This TCR beta chain was sequenced in a study of CDR3 diversity in severe acne. TCRdb re-called the PCR reads through MiXCR, storing one row per CDR3 protein. Of roughly 100,000 distinct CDR3 sequences listed, roughly 51% are singletons. The CDR3 runs to 15 residues. V shed 1 base and J shed 5 bases, with 14 bases lying between them. CDR1 is SGHVS and CDR2 is FQNEAQ in the germline V gene. Only a few counts were recorded for this clonotype. The sample taken for sequencing was blood. This sequence was found in a male donor with acne. This rearrangement joins TRBV7-8 to TRBJ2-5; maybe TRBD2 (6 bases). CDR3 amino acids: CASSLDSGGDETQYF. Here the CDR3 DNA reads TGTGCCAGCAGCTTAGATAGCGGAGGCGATGAGACCCAGTACTTC.